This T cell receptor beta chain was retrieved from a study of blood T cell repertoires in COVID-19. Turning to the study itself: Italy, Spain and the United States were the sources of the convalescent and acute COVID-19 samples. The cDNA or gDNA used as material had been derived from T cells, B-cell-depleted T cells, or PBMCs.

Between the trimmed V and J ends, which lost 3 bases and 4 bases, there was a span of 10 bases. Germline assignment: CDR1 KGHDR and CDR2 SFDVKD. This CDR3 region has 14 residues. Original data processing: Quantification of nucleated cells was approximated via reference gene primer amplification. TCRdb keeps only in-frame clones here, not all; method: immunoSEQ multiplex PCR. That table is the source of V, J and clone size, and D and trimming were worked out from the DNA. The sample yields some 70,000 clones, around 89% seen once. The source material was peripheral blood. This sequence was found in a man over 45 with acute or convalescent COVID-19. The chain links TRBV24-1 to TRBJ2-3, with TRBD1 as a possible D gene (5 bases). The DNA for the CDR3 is TGTGCCACCAGTGATATCAGGGTCGCAGATACGCAGTATTTT. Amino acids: CATSDIRVADTQYF.